A selection of T cell receptor beta chains follows, all from one sample in a study of regulatory T cells in long-lasting Graves disease. Via MiXCR, TCRdb re-called the multiplex PCR reads, giving one row per CDR3 protein. The table lists over 500,000 distinct CDR3 sequences, 15% to 20% of them singletons. The same data also contributed to another study, on T cells in Graves' hyperthyroidism and ophthalmopathy.

The specimen was peripheral blood mononuclear cells (PBMCs), collected at new diagnosis, from a patient treated with antithyroid drugs. Receptors originate from a man between 18 and 29 years old with Graves disease. Each CDR3 is given without its conserved first and last residue. The D gene is left open where the match is weak. Size is omitted from some rows. Given values are once, few, many or a class for expanded clones.

abundance | j_gene | v_gene | d_gene | CDR3aa
. | TRBJ1-5 | TRBV19 | TRBD1 | ASSFGQGADRSNQTQH
few | TRBJ2-1 | TRBV30 | TRBD2 | AWSGPRARTGAGDSYNEQF
many | TRBJ2-1 | TRBV20-1 | . | SASPGRGGSVNEQF
. | TRBJ1-1 | TRBV20-1 | . | SARTAERAF
few | TRBJ1-1 | TRBV28 | . | ASGRQMNTEAF
few | TRBJ2-7 | TRBV7-6 | . | ASSLAAGTHYEQY
many | TRBJ2-7 | TRBV18 | . | ASSPQGGTYEQY
few | TRBJ1-4 | TRBV2 | TRBD1 | ASSGASGTGGETNEKLF
few | TRBJ1-1 | TRBV11-2 | . | ASSPSAEQNTEAF
many | TRBJ2-5 | TRBV12-3/TRBV12-4 | TRBD2 | ASSQTSGRFETQY
many | TRBJ2-3 | TRBV6-1 | . | ASGAASADTQY
many | TRBJ2-1 | TRBV27 | . | ASSLKGRSRGYNEQF
many | TRBJ2-5 | TRBV7-9 | TRBD2 | ASSFRSGGAEETQY
few | TRBJ2-2 | TRBV15 | . | ATSRSGGGGELF
few | TRBJ2-3 | TRBV20-1 | . | SARARTDTQY
many | TRBJ1-1 | TRBV30 | . | AWNKGTTEAF
. | TRBJ1-4 | TRBV6-1 | . | ASRNRRETNEKLF
few | TRBJ2-1 | TRBV12-5 | . | ASGLGAEQF
few | TRBJ1-6 | TRBV20-1 | . | SAREGFDNSPLH
. | TRBJ1-6 | TRBV20-1 | . | SARGGGANSPLH
. | TRBJ2-1 | TRBV7-9 | TRBD2 | ASSQDRGVEQF
many | TRBJ1-5 | TRBV5-1 | TRBD1 | ASSLEGQGGQPQH
many | TRBJ2-7 | TRBV6-4 | TRBD1 | ASSDSRDSLYEQY
many | TRBJ2-2 | TRBV10-3 | . | AIAMFGADKNTGELF
. | TRBJ1-1 | TRBV27 | TRBD1 | ASSFEGGLNGAEAF
many | TRBJ2-7 | TRBV10-3 | TRBD2 | AISESLGTSVTYEQY
many | TRBJ1-4 | TRBV2 | . | ASSDPSMLNEKLF
many | TRBJ1-2 | TRBV28 | TRBD1 | ASSSLGQGNIWGYT
. | TRBJ1-1 | TRBV4-1 | TRBD1 | ASSQAHRGGNTEAF
once | TRBJ2-2 | TRBV9 | TRBD1 | ASSAIDRGANTGELF
. | TRBJ2-5 | TRBV19 | TRBD2 | ASTLAGGGETQY
. | TRBJ2-3 | TRBV6-1 | . | ASSEALRQPGLHSLTDTQY
. | TRBJ2-7 | TRBV2 | . | ASGVGTHEQY
few | TRBJ2-3 | TRBV7-3 | . | ASRPTSTDTQY
many | TRBJ1-1 | TRBV4-1 | . | ASGNRVGTEAF
. | . | TRBV6-2/TRBV6-3 | . | ASSWIGRRETQY